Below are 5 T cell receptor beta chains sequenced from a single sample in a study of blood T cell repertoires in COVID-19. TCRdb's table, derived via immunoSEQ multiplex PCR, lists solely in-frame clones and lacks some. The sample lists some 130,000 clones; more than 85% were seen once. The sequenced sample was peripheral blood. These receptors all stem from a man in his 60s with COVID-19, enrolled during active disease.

CDR3 bases: TGTGCCAGCAGCTTCGACATTTACACCGGGGAGCTGTTTTTT. This translates into CASSFDIYTGELFF. The rearrangement joins TRBV7-7 to TRBJ2-2; D is unresolved. This CDR3 has 14 residues. The V end was cut by 3 bases, the J end by 3 bases, with 8 bases between. From germline, CDR1 is SSHAT and CDR2 FNYEAQ (reference sequence).

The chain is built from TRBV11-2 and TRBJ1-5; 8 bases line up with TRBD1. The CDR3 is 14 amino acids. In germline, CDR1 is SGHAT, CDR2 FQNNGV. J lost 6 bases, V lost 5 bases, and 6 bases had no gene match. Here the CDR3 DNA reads TGTGCCAGCAGCCCAACAGGGGGAGGTCAGCCCCAGCATTTT. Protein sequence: CASSPTGGGQPQHF.

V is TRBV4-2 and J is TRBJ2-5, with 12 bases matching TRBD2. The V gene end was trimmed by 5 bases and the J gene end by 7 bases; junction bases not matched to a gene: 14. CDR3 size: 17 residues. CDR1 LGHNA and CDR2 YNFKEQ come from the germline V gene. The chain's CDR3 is CASSKTLAGGLQGTQYF. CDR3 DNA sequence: TGTGCCAGCAGCAAAACCCTAGCGGGGGGGCTTCAGGGGACCCAGTACTTC.

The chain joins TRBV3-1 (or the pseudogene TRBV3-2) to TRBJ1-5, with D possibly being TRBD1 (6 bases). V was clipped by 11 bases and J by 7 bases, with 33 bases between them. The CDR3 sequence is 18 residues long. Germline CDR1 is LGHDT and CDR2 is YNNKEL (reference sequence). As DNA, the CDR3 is TGTGCCCGGAAGTACTGTGGTCTAGGATACAGGGTGGGACAGCCCCAGCATTTT. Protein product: CARKYCGLGYRVGQPQHF.

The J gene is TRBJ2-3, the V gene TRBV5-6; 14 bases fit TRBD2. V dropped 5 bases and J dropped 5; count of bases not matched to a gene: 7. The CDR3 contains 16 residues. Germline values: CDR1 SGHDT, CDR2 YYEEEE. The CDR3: CASSPEGLAGEDTQYF. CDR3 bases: TGTGCCAGCAGTCCAGAGGGACTAGCGGGGGAAGATACGCAGTATTTT.